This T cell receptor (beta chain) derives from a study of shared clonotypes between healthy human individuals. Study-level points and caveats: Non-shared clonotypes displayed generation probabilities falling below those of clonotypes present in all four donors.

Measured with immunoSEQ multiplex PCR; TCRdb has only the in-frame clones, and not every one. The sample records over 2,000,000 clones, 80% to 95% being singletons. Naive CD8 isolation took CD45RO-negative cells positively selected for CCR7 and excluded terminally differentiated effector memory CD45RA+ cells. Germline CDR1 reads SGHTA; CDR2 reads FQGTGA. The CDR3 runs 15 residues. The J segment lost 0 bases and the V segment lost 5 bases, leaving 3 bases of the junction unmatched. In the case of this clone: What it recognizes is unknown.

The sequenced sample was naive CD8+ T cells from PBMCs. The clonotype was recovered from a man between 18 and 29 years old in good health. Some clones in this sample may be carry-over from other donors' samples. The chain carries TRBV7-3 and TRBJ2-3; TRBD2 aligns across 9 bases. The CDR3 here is CASSPTSGSTDTQYF. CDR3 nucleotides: TGTGCCAGCAGCCCGACTAGCGGCAGCACAGATACGCAGTATTTT.